The rows below give T cell receptor beta chains drawn from one sample of a study of spatial heterogeneity in lung cancer. MiXCR, applied by TCRdb to the 5' RACE reads, yields one record per CDR3 protein. The sample lists about 38,000 distinct CDR3 sequences, roughly 7.4% seen once, with 28% in the top ten. The source was PBMCs, collected at surgery. These receptor sequences come from a male donor with early-stage non-small cell lung cancer. Each CDR3 is given with its conserved first and last residue. The D gene is left open where the match is weak. Part of the rows lack a size; the others show once, few, many or a class for expanded clones.

TRBJ1-1	TRBV2	.	many	14	TGTGCCAGCATGCCTTGGGTGATGAACACTGAAGCTTTCTTT	CASMPWVMNTEAFF
TRBJ2-1	TRBV7-6	TRBD2	many	18	TGTGCCAGCAGCTCCCGAGCGGGTACTAGCGGGGCGTACAATGAGCAGTTCTTC	CASSSRAGTSGAYNEQFF
TRBJ2-7	TRBV6-2/TRBV6-3	.	many	15	TGTGCCAGCAGTTCGACCTCAGGGTCGTGGGACGAGCAGTACTTC	CASSSTSGSWDEQYF
TRBJ1-2	TRBV6-2/TRBV6-3	.	many	14	TGTGCCAGCAGTTCCCCGGGACCGAACTATGGCTACACCTTC	CASSSPGPNYGYTF
TRBJ2-1	TRBV7-2	.	many	14	TGTGCCAGCAGCTTAGCGCCGGAGGTGGGTGAGCAGTTCTTC	CASSLAPEVGEQFF
TRBJ2-3	TRBV4-3	.	many	13	TGCGCCAGCAGCCAAGGGAGGGGAGATACGCAGTATTTT	CASSQGRGDTQYF
TRBJ2-7	TRBV12-3/TRBV12-4	TRBD1	many	14	TGTGCCAGCAGCGCAGACAGGGTTTTCTACGAGCAGTACTTC	CASSADRVFYEQYF
TRBJ1-5	TRBV7-9	.	many	12	TGTGCCAGCAGCTCCGCCGGGGTGCCCCAGCATTTT	CASSSAGVPQHF
TRBJ2-7	TRBV5-1	.	.	15	TGCGCCAGCAGCCCGAGAGGACAGAGCTCCTACGAGCAGTACTTC	CASSPRGQSSYEQYF
TRBJ2-3	TRBV24-1	TRBD1	few	16	TGTGCCACCAGTGACCCGGGACAGGGGCAGGCAGATACGCAGTATTTT	CATSDPGQGQADTQYF
TRBJ2-7	TRBV11-3	TRBD1	few	14	TGTGCCAGCAGCCCCGGGACAGGGAATTACGAGCAGTACTTC	CASSPGTGNYEQYF
TRBJ1-1	TRBV9	.	few	14	TGTGCCAGCAGCGTTGAGGGCCGGAACACTGAAGCTTTCTTT	CASSVEGRNTEAFF
TRBJ2-2	TRBV24-1	TRBD1	many	16	TGTGCCACCAGTGAGTTGGGACAGGGAGGCACCGGGGAGCTGTTTTTT	CATSELGQGGTGELFF
TRBJ2-3	TRBV18	.	many	15	TGTGCCAGCTCACCACAAACAGGGCTCACAGATACGCAGTATTTT	CASSPQTGLTDTQYF
TRBJ1-1	TRBV6-5	.	few	13	TGTGCCAGCAGCGGCATTGTAGCAGGTGAAGCTTTCTTT	CASSGIVAGEAFF
TRBJ1-4	TRBV7-9	.	medium-sized	15	TGTGCCAGCAGCTTAGGCGAGAGTAGTAATGAAAAACTGTTTTTT	CASSLGESSNEKLFF
TRBJ2-1	TRBV25-1	.	few	10	TGTGCCAGCAGCCACAATGAGCAGTTCTTC	CASSHNEQFF
TRBJ1-3	TRBV5-1	TRBD1	few	14	TGCGCCAGCAGCCCGGGGACAGCTGGAAACACCATATATTTT	CASSPGTAGNTIYF
TRBJ2-3	TRBV27	.	many	15	TGTGCCAGCAGTTTATCGTTGGACTCCACAGATACGCAGTATTTT	CASSLSLDSTDTQYF
TRBJ2-2	TRBV20-1	TRBD1	many	15	TGCAGTGCTAGTCGACAGGGGATGAACACCGGGGAGCTGTTTTTT	CSASRQGMNTGELFF
TRBJ2-7	TRBV6-6	.	.	14	TGTGCCACCCATAAAGAACAGGGCTCCTACGAGCAGTACTTC	CATHKEQGSYEQYF